The 17 T cell receptor beta chains listed next were all sequenced from one sample in a study of read filtering for tumor transcriptome and immune sequencing. Molecular barcoded adaptors covering alpha/delta and beta/gamma chains were used on roughly 400 ng RNA. TCRdb itself ran the reads through MiXCR, one entry per CDR3 protein. The sample contains about 27,000 distinct CDR3 sequences, roughly 14% of which appear only once. Sequences were obtained from a population of CD138-negative cells sorted from bone marrow. Receptors were obtained from a donor aged 40 or over with multiple myeloma.

This clonotype was seen repeatedly, ten times or more. The chain employs TRBV2 and TRBJ2-3, with 7 bases fitting TRBD1. The V and J ends lost 3 bases and 6 bases, in that order; junction bases with no gene match: 9. CDR3 length: 15 amino acids. Germline values: CDR1 SNHLY, CDR2 FYNNEI. The CDR3 nucleotides read TGTGCCAGCAGTGAGGGACAGATTATTGCGGATACGCAGTATTTT. Residues: CASSEGQIIADTQYF.

Concerning this clonotype: A far bigger clonotype differs at one base, so this is likely a read error. J is TRBJ1-6 and V is TRBV5-1; 10 positions agree with TRBD1. CDR1 and CDR2 (germline): SGHRS, YFSETQ. CDR3 length equals 15 residues. CDR3 nucleotide sequence: TGCGCCAGCAGCGTTGAGGGACAGGGGAAGAGAACGGCTTCCTTT. Protein sequence: CASSVEGQGKRTASF.

A note on this clonotype: A read error is possible here, since a much larger clone lies one base away. No conserved phenylalanine or tryptophan is present at the end of the CDR3, so a read error is the likely explanation. The chain carries TRBV5-4 and TRBJ2-5; 9 bases line up with TRBD2. Trimming removed 4 bases from V and 4 bases from J; junction bases left unmatched: 14. Germline V lookup: CDR1 SGHNT, CDR2 YYREEE (reference sequence). The CDR3 is 17 amino acids. The DNA for the CDR3 is TGTGCCAGCAGCACGAAGACTAGCGGCAGTGGGGTAGAGACCCAGTACCTC. Translated: CASSTKTSGSGVETQYL.

With respect to this clonotype: The conserved phenylalanine or tryptophan is not found at the CDR3 terminus, so this likely reflects a read error. J is TRBJ2-3 and V is TRBV2; 8 positions agree with TRBD2. Germline CDR1 and CDR2: SNHLY and FYNNEI. V lost 8 bases, J lost 2 bases, and 12 bases stayed unmatched. The CDR3 loop spans 16 amino acids. The CDR3 reads CASRVPSGSITDTQYL. As DNA, the CDR3 is TGTGCCAGCCGTGTGCCAAGCGGGAGTATCACAGATACGCAGTATTTA.

In its sample, this clonotype was seen many times. The chain has TRBV11-2 and TRBJ2-1, with TRBD2 identical over 13 bases. This CDR3 region has 15 residues. V was clipped by 5 bases and J by 7 bases; unmatched bases: 5. Germline CDR1 reads SGHAT; CDR2 reads FQNNGV. The DNA for the CDR3 is TGTGCCAGCAGCCTTGGACTAGCGGGAGATAATGAGCAGTTCTTC. It is translated as CASSLGLAGDNEQFF. The whole variable domain, remainder taken from reference TRBV11-2 and TRBJ2-1, is EAGVAQSPRYKIIEKRQSVAFWCNPISGHATLYWYQQILGQGPKLLIQFQNNGVVDDSQLPKDRFSAERLKGVDSTLKIQPAKLEDSAVYLCASSLGLAGDNEQFFGPGTRLTVL.

This clonotype was observed many times. The chain carries TRBV7-2 and TRBJ2-5; 7 bases map to TRBD1. After removal of 5 bases from V and 0 bases from J, the junction contained 6 bases not matched to a gene. The germline V gene has CDR1 SGHTA and CDR2 FQGNSA. This CDR3 region has 15 residues. This chain's CDR3 is CASSLLTGNQETQYF. As DNA, the CDR3 is TGTGCCAGCAGCCTCCTGACAGGGAACCAAGAGACCCAGTACTTC.

This clonotype was found many times. The chain recombines TRBV19 with TRBJ2-1, with D unresolved. The CDR3 runs 13 residues. Germline values: CDR1 LNHDA, CDR2 SQIVND (reference sequence). Between the trimmed V and J ends, which lost 4 bases and 4 bases, there was a span of 8 bases. CDR3 sequence: CASSRRPYNEQFF. CDR3 nucleotides: TGTGCCAGTAGTAGACGGCCTTACAATGAGCAGTTCTTC.

This clonotype was recorded at least ten times. The CDR3 sequence: CASSSGLRSTQYF. CDR3 sequence (DNA): TGTGCCAGCAGCTCGGGACTCCGCTCGACCCAGTACTTC. The chain carries TRBV14 and TRBJ2-5; D is possibly TRBD2 (6 bases). CDR1 is SGHDN, CDR2 FVKESK, per germline. CDR3 size: 13 residues. Trimming shortened V by 5 bases and J by 7 bases, and 14 bases separated the two germline ends.

Many counts were recorded for this clonotype. V and J are TRBV20-1 and TRBJ2-3; D assignment may be TRBD1 or TRBD2 (5 bases each). Looked up from germline, CDR1 is DFQATT and CDR2 is SNEGSKA (reference sequence). V lost 5 bases to trimming and J lost 6 bases, with 18 bases between them. The CDR3 spans 14 residues. Written as DNA, the CDR3 is TGCAGTGCTTCTAGGGGCCTAGCCGGGGATACGCAGTATTTT. Amino acids: CSASRGLAGDTQYF.

This clonotype was recorded at least ten times. V usage is TRBV12-3 or TRBV12-4 and J usage is TRBJ2-3; perhaps TRBD2 as D (7 bases). The CDR3 has 17 residues. V gave up 5 bases and J gave up 3 bases, with 21 bases separating them. This CDR3 is CASSPEVGGGVTDTQYF. CDR3 nucleotides: TGTGCCAGCAGTCCAGAAGTAGGGGGGGGGGTAACAGATACGCAGTATTTT.

This clonotype appeared many times. The chain couples TRBV29-1 to TRBJ1-1; possibly TRBD1 for D (6 bases). The germline CDR1 and CDR2 sequences are SQVTM and ANQGSEA. The V end was cut by 6 bases, the J end by 0 bases, with 32 bases between. This CDR3 is 20 amino acids long. CDR3 amino acids: CSVGRDGQLTRGFMNTEAFF. The CDR3 DNA is TGCAGCGTGGGACGCGATGGACAGTTGACTCGAGGCTTCATGAACACTGAAGCTTTCTTT.

This clonotype was counted ten times or more. The chain joins TRBV24-1 to TRBJ2-1; 8 nucleotides match TRBD2. The CDR3 contains 17 residues. Trimming removed 4 bases from V and 7 bases from J; junction bases left unmatched: 14. The germline V gene encodes CDR1 KGHDR and CDR2 SFDVKD. The CDR3 coding sequence is TGTGCCACCAGTGAACGCCCCGCCGGGACTAGGGAGAATGAGCAGTTCTTC. Its translation is CATSERPAGTRENEQFF.

This clonotype showed up many times. The chain recombines TRBV13 with TRBJ2-1; 13 nucleotides line up with TRBD2. The CDR3 sequence is 14 residues long. The junction had 6 bases not matched to a gene; V was cut back by 6 bases and J by 10 bases. Germline-derived CDR1 and CDR2 are PRHDT and FYEKMQ (reference sequence). CDR3 protein: CASRTSGRAREQFF. As DNA, the CDR3 is TGTGCCAGCAGAACTAGCGGGAGGGCCCGAGAGCAGTTCTTC. Supplemented by reference TRBV13 and TRBJ2-1, the full variable domain reads AAGVIQSPRHLIKEKRETATLKCYPIPRHDTVYWYQQGPGQDPQFLISFYEKMQSDKGSIPDRFSAQQFSDYHSELNMSSLELGDSALYFCASRTSGRAREQFFGPGTRLTVL.

At least ten counts were recorded for this clonotype. The CDR3 spells CASSLGQEGGVGVNTEAFF. The DNA of the CDR3 is TGTGCCAGCAGCTTAGGTCAAGAGGGCGGGGTGGGGGTGAACACTGAAGCTTTCTTT. The V gene is TRBV7-6, the J gene TRBJ1-1, with a weak D call TRBD1 (5 bases). In germline, CDR1 is SGHVS, CDR2 FNYEAQ. Trimming took 1 base from V and 0 from J, leaving 21 bases between them. There are 19 residues in the CDR3.

As for this clonotype: With a much larger clone just one base away, this may be a read error. The V and J genes are TRBV20-1 and TRBJ1-2; 10 bases map to TRBD1. Germline CDR1 DFQATT, CDR2 SNEGSKA (reference sequence). This CDR3 region has 14 residues. The CDR3 region has the DNA TGCAGTGCTATCCCGGACAGGGGGAATGGCGGCTACGCCTTC. Its translation: CSAIPDRGNGGYAF.

This clonotype was seen ten or more times. The J gene is TRBJ2-3, the V gene TRBV28; D remains ambiguous. V lost 5 bases, J lost 6 bases, and 9 bases lay in between. Germline-derived CDR1 and CDR2 are MDHEN and SYDVKM. The CDR3 is 12 amino acids. The CDR3 sequence is CASSPQTDTQYF. The CDR3 DNA follows: TGTGCCAGCAGTCCTCAGACTGATACGCAGTATTTT.

This clonotype came up many times. J is TRBJ2-7 and V is TRBV3-1, with D possibly TRBD2 on 6 matching bases. Per germline, CDR1 LGHDT and CDR2 YNNKEL (reference sequence). V shed 1 base and J shed 7 bases, with 11 bases lying between them. The CDR3 runs to 13 residues. Written as DNA, the CDR3 is TGTGCCAGCAGCCAAGTCGAGGGGAGGGAGCAGTACTTC. Its translation: CASSQVEGREQYF.